These T cell receptor beta chains were read from a single sample in a study of blood T cell repertoires in COVID-19. Assay: immunoSEQ multiplex PCR; the TCRdb copy retains only in-frame clones and omits some. The sample yields 50,000 to 75,000 clones, over 65% seen once. Input material: peripheral blood. The receptors shown here come from a man older than 75 with active or convalescent COVID-19. The CDR3 runs from the conserved cysteine through the conserved F or W. The D gene is left open where the match is weak. The listing skips clone size in some rows; elsewhere it reads once, few, many or a size class.

V	D	size	J	CDR3	DNA
TRBV19	-	-	TRBJ1-2	CASTRSQGLGYGYTF	TGTGCCAGTACCCGGTCACAGGGACTAGGGTATGGCTACACCTTC
TRBV28	-	-	TRBJ1-1	CASSPGNLNTEAFF	TGTGCCAGCAGTCCTGGCAATTTGAACACTGAAGCTTTCTTT
TRBV15	-	-	TRBJ1-6	CATSRQGGNSPLHF	TGTGCCACCAGCAGACAGGGAGGTAATTCACCCCTCCACTTT
TRBV7-8	-	-	TRBJ2-5	CASSLEPSSSGGETQYF	TGTGCCAGCAGCTTAGAGCCTTCGAGCAGCGGAGGAGAGACCCAGTACTTC
TRBV5-1	-	-	TRBJ2-3	CASSLGGTDTDTQYF	TGCGCCAGCAGCTTGGGTGGGACTGACACAGATACGCAGTATTTT
TRBV3-1/TRBV3-2	TRBD1	-	TRBJ1-3	CASSQHGTAQSGNTIYF	TGTGCCAGCAGCCAGCACGGGACAGCGCAGTCAGGAAACACCATATATTTT
TRBV12-5	TRBD2	-	TRBJ2-1	CASGPPGLAGDYYNEQFF	TGTGCTAGTGGTCCTCCGGGACTAGCGGGGGACTACTACAATGAGCAGTTCTTC
TRBV6-1	-	-	TRBJ2-5	CASSEAREETQYF	TGTGCCAGCAGTGAAGCCAGGGAAGAGACCCAGTACTTC
TRBV19	TRBD2	-	TRBJ2-7	CASSIDLAGGGSYEQYF	TGTGCCAGTAGTATCGATCTAGCGGGGGGTGGATCCTACGAGCAGTACTTC
TRBV7-9	TRBD1	-	TRBJ2-7	CASSLDRGLYEQYF	TGTGCCAGCAGCTTAGACAGGGGGCTCTACGAGCAGTACTTC
TRBV6-5	-	-	TRBJ1-1	CASSYRFDTEAFF	TGTGCCAGCAGTTATCGGTTTGACACTGAAGCTTTCTTT
TRBV7-3	-	-	TRBJ2-4	CASSLDRAKNIQYF	TGTGCCAGCAGCTTAGACAGAGCCAAAAACATTCAGTACTTC
TRBV6-5	-	many	TRBJ1-5	CAIEPGHGFLGPQHF	TGTGCCATCGAGCCGGGACACGGATTTTTGGGGCCCCAGCATTTT
TRBV5-1	TRBD1	-	TRBJ2-5	CASSFSGGYETQYF	TGCGCCAGCAGCTTTTCAGGGGGCTATGAGACCCAGTACTTC
TRBV10-3	TRBD1	-	TRBJ1-2	CAISEQGGYSGYTF	TGTGCCATCAGTGAACAGGGGGGGTATAGTGGCTACACCTTC
TRBV19	TRBD1	-	TRBJ2-7	CASSPGTAYEQYF	TGTGCCAGTAGCCCAGGGACAGCCTACGAGCAGTACTTC
TRBV6-5	TRBD1	-	TRBJ2-2	CASRPSQGSTGELFF	TGTGCCAGCAGACCTTCACAGGGGTCCACCGGGGAGCTGTTTTTT
TRBV11-3	TRBD2	once	TRBJ2-1	CASSLEGLAGGAPEQFF	TGTGCCAGCAGCTTAGAAGGTCTAGCGGGAGGGGCTCCAGAGCAGTTCTTC
TRBV11-2	-	-	TRBJ1-2	CASSLAIANYGYTF	TGTGCCAGCAGCTTAGCTATAGCGAACTATGGCTACACCTTC
TRBV18	-	-	TRBJ1-1	CASSPQYETANTEAFF	TGTGCCAGCTCACCTCAATATGAGACAGCGAACACTGAAGCTTTCTTT
TRBV18	TRBD1	-	TRBJ1-5	CASSPATGGSQPQHF	TGTGCCAGCTCACCCGCGACAGGGGGCTCTCAGCCCCAGCATTTT
TRBV7-2	TRBD2	-	TRBJ2-7	CASSSNRGGRTYSEQYF	TGTGCCAGCAGCTCCAATCGTGGCGGGAGGACCTACTCCGAGCAGTACTTC
TRBV2	-	few	TRBJ1-6	CASSQRENSPLHF	TGTGCCAGCAGTCAACGGGAAAATTCACCCCTCCACTTT
TRBV29-1	-	-	TRBJ1-1	CSVGGLLGTEAFF	TGCAGCGTGGGGGGGCTCCTGGGGACTGAAGCTTTCTTT
TRBV5-1	-	-	TRBJ2-1	CATRDFSGGVTYNEQFF	TGCGCTACCCGGGACTTTTCGGGCGGGGTAACCTACAATGAGCAGTTCTTC
TRBV9	TRBD2	-	TRBJ2-7	CASSQGSGGLAYEQYF	TGTGCCAGCAGCCAAGGGAGCGGGGGTCTTGCCTACGAGCAGTACTTC
TRBV7-8	-	-	TRBJ2-3	CASSAALDTQYF	TGTGCCAGCAGCGCCGCGCTAGATACGCAGTATTTT
TRBV11-2	-	-	TRBJ2-7	CASSHDFYEQYF	TGTGCCAGCAGCCACGACTTCTACGAGCAGTACTTC